The T cell receptor (beta chain) under discussion was sequenced for a study of shared clonotypes between healthy human individuals. Study at large: Donor ages ranged 18 to 49 years: a couple of women, a few men. Three plates were used per donor for CD4 naive, three for CD4 memory, two for CD8 naive and one for CD8 memory.

Naive CD8 isolation took CD45RO-negative cells positively selected for CCR7 and excluded terminally differentiated effector memory CD45RA+ cells. In the case of this clone: Its antigen is currently unknown.

Trimming removed 1 base at V and 3 bases at J, with 10 bases between. The germline V gene has CDR1 SGHTA and CDR2 FQGNSA. The CDR3 contains 14 residues. Points from the study as a whole: Memory subsets generally showed lower estimated richness than naive subsets. Read depth was anticipated to influence clonotype sharing among donors.

Generated by immunoSEQ multiplex PCR, the TCRdb table keeps only in-frame clones and is missing some. The sample has around 610,000 clones; around 96% are singletons. The V call is TRBV7-2, the J call TRBJ2-7; D is ambiguous. The sequencing input was naive CD8+ T cells sorted from blood. This sequence was found in a woman in her twenties or thirties in good health. The CDR3 loop reads CASSLGLVVYEQYF. The CDR3 DNA reads as TGTGCCAGCAGCTTAGGGTTGGTGGTCTACGAGCAGTACTTC.